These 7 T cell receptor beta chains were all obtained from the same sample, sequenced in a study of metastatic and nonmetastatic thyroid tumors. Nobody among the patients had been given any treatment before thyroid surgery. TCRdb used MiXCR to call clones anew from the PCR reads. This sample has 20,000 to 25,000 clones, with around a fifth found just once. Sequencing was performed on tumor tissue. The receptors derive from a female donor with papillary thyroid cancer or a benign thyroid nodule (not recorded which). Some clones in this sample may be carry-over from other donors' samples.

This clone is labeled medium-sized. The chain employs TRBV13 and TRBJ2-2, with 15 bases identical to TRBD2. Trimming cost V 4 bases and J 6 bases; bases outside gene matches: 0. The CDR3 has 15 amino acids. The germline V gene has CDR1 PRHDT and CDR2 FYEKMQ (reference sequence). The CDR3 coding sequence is TGTGCCAGCAGCTGGACTAGCGGGAGGGCCGGGGAGCTGTTTTTT. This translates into CASSWTSGRAGELFF.

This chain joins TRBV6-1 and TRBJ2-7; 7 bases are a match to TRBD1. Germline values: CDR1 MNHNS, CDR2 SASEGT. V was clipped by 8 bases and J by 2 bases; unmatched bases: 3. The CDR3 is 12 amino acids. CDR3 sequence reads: CASPGTAYEQYF. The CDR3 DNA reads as TGTGCCAGCCCCGGGACAGCCTACGAGCAGTACTTC.

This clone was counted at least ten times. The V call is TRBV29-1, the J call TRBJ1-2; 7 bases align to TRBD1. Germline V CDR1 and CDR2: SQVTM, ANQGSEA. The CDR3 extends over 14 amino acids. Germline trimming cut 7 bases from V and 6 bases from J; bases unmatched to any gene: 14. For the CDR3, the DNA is TGCAGCGCGAGTGGGGTGACAGGGACGGATGGCTACACCTTC. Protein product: CSASGVTGTDGYTF.

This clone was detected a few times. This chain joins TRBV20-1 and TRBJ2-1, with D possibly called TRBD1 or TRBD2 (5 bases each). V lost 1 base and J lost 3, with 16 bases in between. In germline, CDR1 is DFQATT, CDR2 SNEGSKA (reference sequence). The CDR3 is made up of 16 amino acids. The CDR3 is CSARAIRRGLYNEQFF. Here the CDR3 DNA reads TGCAGTGCTAGAGCAATCCGTCGGGGCCTCTACAATGAGCAGTTCTTC.

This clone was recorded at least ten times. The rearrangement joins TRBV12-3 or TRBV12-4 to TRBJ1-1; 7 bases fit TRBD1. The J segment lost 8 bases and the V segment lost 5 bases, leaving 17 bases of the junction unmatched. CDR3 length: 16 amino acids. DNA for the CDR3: TGTGCCAGCAGTCCTCACAGGGGTCTGTCTGTTTCGGAAGCTTTCTTT. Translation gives CASSPHRGLSVSEAFF.

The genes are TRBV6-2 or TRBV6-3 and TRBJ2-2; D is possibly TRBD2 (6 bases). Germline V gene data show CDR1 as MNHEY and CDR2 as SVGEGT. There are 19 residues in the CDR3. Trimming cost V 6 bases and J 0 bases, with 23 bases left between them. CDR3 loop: CASRSWARVAEANTGELFF. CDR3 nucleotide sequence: TGTGCCAGCAGATCCTGGGCCAGAGTAGCGGAGGCGAACACCGGGGAGCTGTTTTTT.

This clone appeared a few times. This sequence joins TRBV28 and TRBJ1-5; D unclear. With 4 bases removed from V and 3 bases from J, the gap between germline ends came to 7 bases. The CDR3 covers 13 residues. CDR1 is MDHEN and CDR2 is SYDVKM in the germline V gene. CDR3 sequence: CASSWGFNQPQHF. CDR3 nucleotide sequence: TGTGCCAGCAGTTGGGGATTCAATCAGCCCCAGCATTTT. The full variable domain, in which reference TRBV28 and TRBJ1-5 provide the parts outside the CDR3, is DVKVTQSSRYLVKRTGEKVFLECVQDMDHENMFWYRQDPGLGLRLIYFSYDVKMKEKGDIPEGYSVSREKKERFSLILESASTNQTSMYLCASSWGFNQPQHFGDGTRLSIL.